What follows are 18 T cell receptor beta chains derived from one specimen sequenced in a study of T-cell reconstitution after alpha-beta-depleted transplantation in children. Unique molecular identifiers were incorporated into the prepared TCRbeta library. One entry per CDR3 protein results from TCRdb running MiXCR on the PCR reads. This table has approximately 500,000 distinct CDR3 sequences, more than 9% appearing once. The sequencing used PBMCs, collected before TCRalphabeta/CD19-depleted stem cell transplant. These receptors came from a child aged 2 to 15 with inherited bone marrow failure, due to receive a stem cell transplant.

In nucleotides, the CDR3 is TGTGCCAGCAGCTTAGGACAGCTGTCAGGCTACGAGCAGTACTTC. This translates into CASSLGQLSGYEQYF. The chain couples TRBV7-2 to TRBJ2-7; D possibly corresponds to TRBD1 (5 bases). There are 15 residues in the CDR3. Trimming removed 1 base from V and 3 bases from J, with 13 bases in between. CDR1 is SGHTA and CDR2 is FQGNSA in the germline V gene.

This clonotype was observed at least ten times. The genes are TRBV12-3 or TRBV12-4 and TRBJ2-1, with 15 bases matching TRBD2. This CDR3 spans 17 amino acids. After removal of 5 bases from V and 9 bases from J, the junction contained 11 bases not matched to a gene. DNA for the CDR3: TGTGCCAGCAGTCAACGGACTAGCGGGAGGGCCACCATTGAGCAGTTCTTC. Translation: CASSQRTSGRATIEQFF.

V gene TRBV20-1 combines with J gene TRBJ2-1; 9 bases match TRBD2. With V trimmed by 7 bases and J by 1 base, 8 bases remained unmatched. The CDR3 length is 15 residues. In germline, CDR1 is DFQATT, CDR2 SNEGSKA (reference sequence). CDR3 sequence reads: CSGRGLAGSYNEQFF. CDR3 in DNA: TGCAGTGGCCGAGGGCTAGCGGGATCCTACAATGAGCAGTTCTTC.

This clonotype was counted ten times or more. The chain couples TRBV4-3 to TRBJ2-1, with D hard to call. Germline values: CDR1 LGHNA, CDR2 YSLEER. This CDR3 is 13 amino acids long. The V end was cut by 3 bases, the J end by 8 bases, with 11 bases between. CDR3 nucleotides: TGCGCCAGCAGCCAGGACCCTGGGGATGAGCAGTTCTTC. Translated: CASSQDPGDEQFF.

The chain carries TRBV7-2 and TRBJ2-7; possibly TRBD1 for D (5 bases). The germline V gene has CDR1 SGHTA and CDR2 FQGNSA. CDR3 size: 13 residues. Trimming removed 5 bases at V and 6 bases at J, with 14 bases between. CDR3 sequence: CASSVTWGREQYF. The DNA for the CDR3 is TGTGCCAGCAGCGTAACTTGGGGCCGCGAGCAGTACTTC.

This clonotype was recorded many times. This rearrangement joins TRBV7-2 to TRBJ2-1, with 7 bases lining up with TRBD1. CDR3 length: 16 residues. Trimming removed 2 bases from V and 4 bases from J; junction bases left unmatched: 8. The germline V gene encodes CDR1 SGHTA and CDR2 FQGNSA. CDR3 DNA: TGTGCCAGCAGCTTAAACCCCGGGACAGCTTACAATGAGCAGTTCTTC. Protein sequence: CASSLNPGTAYNEQFF. Variable domain in full (rest from reference TRBV7-2 and TRBJ2-1): GAGVSQSPSNKVTEKGKDVELRCDPISGHTALYWYRQSLGQGLEFLIYFQGNSAPDKSGLPSDRFSAERTGGSVSTLTIQRTQQEDSAVYLCASSLNPGTAYNEQFFGPGTRLTVL.

At least ten counts were recorded for this clonotype. The chain is built from TRBV5-1 and TRBJ1-5; 8 bases line up with TRBD1. The germline V gene encodes CDR1 SGHRS and CDR2 YFSETQ. CDR3 length equals 16 residues. The V gene end was trimmed by 3 bases and the J gene end by 1 base; junction bases not matched to a gene: 6. CDR3: CASSSWTGRSNQPQHF. DNA of the CDR3: TGCGCCAGCAGCTCCTGGACAGGGAGAAGCAATCAGCCCCAGCATTTT.

This clonotype was seen many times. The rearrangement joins TRBV21-1 to TRBJ2-1; the table's D call, TRBD1, was not checked against the DNA. TRBV21-1 is assigned pseudogene status. This CDR3 has 17 amino acids. The CDR3 sequence is CASIRGGRDSIYNEQFF. CDR3 bases: TGTGCCAGCATTAGGGGGGGTCGAGACAGTATCTACAATGAGCAGTTCTTC.

The V and J genes are TRBV20-1 and TRBJ2-3, with D possibly TRBD1 on 6 matching bases. V was shortened by 6 bases and J by 0 bases, with 16 bases between the two germline ends. Germline V gene lookup returns CDR1 DFQATT and CDR2 SNEGSKA (reference sequence). The CDR3 consists of 15 residues. The CDR3 coding sequence is TGCAGTGCGGGACGACAGGCCCTTAGCACAGATACGCAGTATTTT. It specifies CSAGRQALSTDTQYF.

The chain combines TRBV11-2 with TRBJ2-2; a weak D match, TRBD1 (5 bases). The CDR3 length is 14 residues. V gave up 4 bases and J gave up 5 bases, with 11 bases separating them. Germline lookup yields CDR1 SGHAT and CDR2 FQNNGV. CDR3: CASSSFNRTGELFF. For the CDR3, the DNA is TGTGCCAGCAGCTCATTCAACAGGACCGGGGAGCTGTTTTTT.

In this sample, this clonotype turned up many times. The rearrangement links TRBV6-2 or TRBV6-3 to TRBJ1-6; tentatively, D is TRBD1 (5 bases). The CDR3 is made up of 13 amino acids. Germline assignment: CDR1 MNHEY and CDR2 SVGEGT. Trimming left V 7 bases short and J 7 bases short, with 11 bases between. CDR3 coding DNA: TGTGCCAGCACCCGGGACGCCAATTCACCCCTCCACTTT. It yields the protein CASTRDANSPLHF.

This clonotype was detected many times. The J gene is TRBJ2-1, the V gene TRBV5-6; 11 positions agree with TRBD1. The CDR3 consists of 16 residues. V dropped 1 base and J dropped 4; count of bases not matched to a gene: 4. The germline V gene has CDR1 SGHDT and CDR2 YYEEEE. The CDR3 DNA reads TGTGCCAGCAGCTTGTCCCGGGACAGGGGGTACAATGAGCAGTTCTTC. Residues: CASSLSRDRGYNEQFF.

The rearrangement links TRBV6-2 or TRBV6-3 to TRBJ1-5; D call uncertain. Germline values: CDR1 MNHEY, CDR2 SVGEGT. Trimming removed 6 bases at V and 9 bases at J, with 12 bases between. The CDR3 is 12 residues long. The CDR3 DNA is TGTGCCAGCAGCGCTGCGCAATTGCCCCAGCATTTT. This translates into CASSAAQLPQHF.

This clonotype was detected many times. V is TRBV27 and J is TRBJ2-5; 8 nucleotides agree with TRBD1. The V gene end was trimmed by 6 bases and the J gene end by 5 bases; junction bases not matched to a gene: 14. The CDR3 sequence is 16 residues long. The V gene's germline CDR1 is MNHEY and CDR2 SMNVEV (reference sequence). CDR3 coding DNA: TGTGCCAGCAGCTTAGACAGGGGTCAAAGGCCGGAGACCCAGTACTTC. It specifies CASSLDRGQRPETQYF.

This clonotype was seen many times. This chain uses TRBV24-1 with TRBJ1-2, with 7 bases fitting TRBD1. CDR1 KGHDR and CDR2 SFDVKD come from the germline V gene. This CDR3 is built from 15 residues. Trimming at V came to 4 bases and at J to 4 bases, leaving 8 bases not matched to a gene. CDR3 sequence reads: CATSDPRRDSYGYTF. CDR3 DNA sequence: TGTGCCACCAGTGACCCCCGCCGGGACAGCTATGGCTACACCTTC.

The chain couples TRBV20-1 to TRBJ2-1; D could derive from TRBD1 or TRBD2 (5 bases each). Germline-derived CDR1 and CDR2 are DFQATT and SNEGSKA (reference sequence). The CDR3 runs to 12 residues. Trimming cost V 6 bases and J 8 bases, with 14 bases left between them. The CDR3 bases are TGCAGTGCCGGGACGGGCTGGGATGAGCAGTTCTTC. This translates into CSAGTGWDEQFF.

This clonotype has ten or more counts. The chain employs TRBV5-1 and TRBJ2-7; 8 bases agree with TRBD1. The CDR3 length is 15 residues. V was pared by 4 bases and J by 2 bases, with 8 bases of the junction left unmatched. Germline lookup yields CDR1 SGHRS and CDR2 YFSETQ. CDR3 bases: TGCGCCAGCAGCGCCGGACAGGGTTTAACCTACGAGCAGTACTTC. Residues: CASSAGQGLTYEQYF.

This clonotype was observed at least ten times. V usage is TRBV20-1 and J usage is TRBJ1-2; the D gene is possibly TRBD1 (6 bases). Germline V gene data show CDR1 as DFQATT and CDR2 as SNEGSKA (reference sequence). V gave up 4 bases and J gave up 1 base, with 13 bases separating them. The CDR3 loop spans 14 amino acids. CDR3 nucleotide sequence: TGCAGTGCTAATGGACAGCTTGATAACTATGGCTACACCTTC. This translates into CSANGQLDNYGYTF.